The present TCR beta chain was sequenced within a study of blood T cell repertoires in COVID-19. Study summary: There were acute and convalescent COVID-19 samples, and they came from the United States, Italy and Spain. PBMCs, B-cell-depleted T cells, or T cells provided the cDNA or gDNA that made up the material.

V lost 7 bases and J lost 4; bases outside the gene matches: 7. The germline CDR1 and CDR2 sequences are SNHLY and FYNNEI. CDR3 length: 13 residues. Source study methods: From reference gene primer amplification, estimates of nucleated cell counts were derived. Using immunoSEQ multiplex PCR, the repertoire was profiled, and TCRdb retains in-frame clones only, with some absent. The DNA was the basis for D and trimming; V, J and clone size are from that table. The data contain roughly 250,000 clones, roughly 80% of them singletons. What was sequenced was peripheral blood. This sequence originates from a woman in her 40s with active or convalescent COVID-19. V usage is TRBV2 and J usage is TRBJ2-7; 7 bases map to TRBD1. This chain's CDR3 is CASIRRDRYEQYV. The DNA for the CDR3 is TGTGCCAGCATCCGCCGGGACAGATACGAGCAGTACGTC.